This T cell receptor beta chain originates from a study of T cell repertoires in cytomegalovirus infection. Germline loops: CDR1 SGHAT, CDR2 FQNNGV. The CDR3 sequence is 14 residues long. Trimming shortened V by 5 bases and J by 0 bases, and 11 bases separated the two germline ends. Using its own MiXCR run on the reads, TCRdb lists one record per CDR3 protein. This sample yields roughly 570,000 distinct CDR3 sequences, of which around 40% are seen a single time; roughly 50% belongs to the top ten. This clonotype was counted only a few times. Its antigen is not known. This sequence was found in a human donor in good health (CMV status not recorded). Some clones in this sample may be carry-over from other donors' samples. The source material was cultured PBMCs, sampled from culture after CMV antigen stimulation. V usage is TRBV11-2 and J usage is TRBJ2-7, with D hard to call. The CDR3 region is CASSPTESSYEQYF. CDR3 DNA: TGTGCCAGCAGCCCTACCGAGAGCTCCTACGAGCAGTACTTC.